What follows are 8 T cell receptor beta chains derived from one specimen sequenced in a study of T cell responses to AZD1222 COVID-19 vaccine. Profiling relied on immunoSEQ multiplex PCR, and the TCRdb table lists in-frame clones only, not all of them. The sample lists 75,000 to 90,000 clones, 75% to 90% occurring once. Material: peripheral blood, obtained 28 days after the second AZD1222 dose. Source of these receptors: an adult who received the AZD1222 COVID-19 vaccine.

V usage is TRBV18 and J usage is TRBJ1-3; tentatively, D is TRBD1 (5 bases). Per the germline V gene, CDR1 is KGHSH and CDR2 is LQKENI. V was clipped by 3 bases and J by 3 bases, with 9 bases between them. This CDR3 has 14 residues. The CDR3 nucleotides read TGTGCCAGCTCACCGGGGCTGGGTGGAAACACCATATATTTT. Encoded protein: CASSPGLGGNTIYF. Complete variable domain (other parts from reference TRBV18 and TRBJ1-3): NAGVMQNPRHLVRRRGQEARLRCSPMKGHSHVYWYRQLPEEGLKFMVYLQKENIIDESGMPKERFSAEFPKEGPSILRIQQVVRGDSAAYFCASSPGLGGNTIYFGEGSWLTVV.

V usage is TRBV4-2 and J usage is TRBJ1-3, with no clear D. V was trimmed by 1 base and J by 5 bases, leaving 12 bases between them. CDR1 and CDR2 from the germline V gene are LGHNA and YNFKEQ. The CDR3 consists of 15 residues. The CDR3 bases are TGTGCCAGCAGCCAAGTCGTCCGGGCCCGAAACACCATATATTTT. This codes for CASSQVVRARNTIYF.

The chain joins TRBV4-3 to TRBJ2-1, with TRBD2 identical over 9 bases. This CDR3 is 18 amino acids long. CDR1 and CDR2 from the germline V gene are LGHNA and YSLEER. J was trimmed by 9 bases and V by 0 bases; bases with no gene match: 15. In DNA, the CDR3 is TGCGCCAGCAGCCAAGATGGGGCTAGCGGGACTGGGTATGCTGAGCAGTTCTTC. Translating it yields CASSQDGASGTGYAEQFF.

V is TRBV5-6 and J is TRBJ1-1, with D perhaps TRBD1 (5 bases). V was trimmed by 4 bases and J by 0 bases, leaving 16 bases between them. Germline V gene lookup returns CDR1 SGHDT and CDR2 YYEEEE. The CDR3 sequence is 16 residues long. The CDR3 DNA follows: TGTGCCAGCAGCCCCCGGGACGGCGGACTGAACACTGAAGCTTTCTTT. It specifies CASSPRDGGLNTEAFF.

V is TRBV6-5 and J is TRBJ2-5, with 9 bases that match TRBD1. This CDR3 is 15 amino acids long. J was trimmed by 5 bases and V by 6 bases; bases with no gene match: 10. Germline values: CDR1 MNHEY, CDR2 SVGAGI. CDR3 sequence (DNA): TGTGCCAGCAGAGCAAGGACAGGGGAGGGCGAGACCCAGTACTTC. Its protein is CASRARTGEGETQYF.

The DNA for the CDR3 is TGCGCCAGCAGTGAGTCGGGTTACGAGCAGTACTTC. Protein product: CASSESGYEQYF. The chain couples TRBV10-1 to TRBJ2-7; no clear D. The CDR3 runs to 12 residues. CDR1 is WNHNN and CDR2 is SYGVQD in the germline V gene (reference sequence). V was pared by 0 bases and J by 4 bases, with 4 bases between.

The rearrangement joins TRBV28 to TRBJ2-7; weak D call: TRBD1 (6 bases). This CDR3 has 12 amino acids. Per the germline V gene, CDR1 is MDHEN and CDR2 is SYDVKM. V was shortened by 8 bases and J by 3 bases, with 11 bases between the two germline ends. The DNA for the CDR3 is TGTGCCAGCCAGACAGGTTACTACGAGCAGTACTTC. Protein product: CASQTGYYEQYF.

The rearrangement links TRBV30 to TRBJ1-2; D ambiguous. From germline, CDR1 is GTSNPN and CDR2 SVGIG (reference sequence). Trimming left V 4 bases short and J 7 bases short, with 16 bases between. The CDR3 runs to 13 residues. Here the CDR3 DNA reads TGTGCCTGGAATGCTGGAGGGAATGGTGGCTACACCTTC. Its protein is CAWNAGGNGGYTF.